This T cell receptor (beta chain) derives from a study of control samples from healthy donors and cancer patients. Measured with immunoSEQ multiplex PCR; TCRdb has only the in-frame clones, and not every one. The sample carries more than 95,000 clones, roughly 87% recorded once. The CDR3 contains 15 residues. V was trimmed by 4 bases and J by 1 base, leaving 12 bases between them. Germline V lookup: CDR1 SGHNT, CDR2 YYREEE (reference sequence). V is TRBV5-4 and J is TRBJ1-5, with D unclear. The sequence derives from a man aged 35-49 years in good health. Sequencing used blood. CDR3 residues: CASSIAPDSNQPQHF. In DNA form, the CDR3 reads TGTGCCAGCAGCATTGCCCCGGACAGCAATCAGCCCCAGCATTTT.